The rows below give T cell receptor beta chains drawn from one sample of a study of T cell responses to AZD1222 COVID-19 vaccine. Profiling relied on immunoSEQ multiplex PCR, and the TCRdb table lists in-frame clones only, not all of them. The table records fewer than 65,000 clones, about 86% of them present only once. The input for sequencing was peripheral blood, taken on day 0 of AZD1222 vaccination. These receptor sequences come from an adult in good health. The CDR3 runs from the conserved cysteine through the conserved F or W. The order of the fields is V gene, clone size, D gene, J gene, CDR3 DNA, CDR3 protein. D genes are given only for firm matches. Clone size, where shown, is once, few, many, or a class for clones that have expanded.

TRBV12-3/TRBV12-4	.	.	TRBJ1-5	TGTGCCAGCAGTTTGGTCCAGGCCCAGCCCCAGCATTTT	CASSLVQAQPQHF
TRBV7-6	.	.	TRBJ2-2	TGTGCCAGCAGTCGTATCGAGAACACCGGGGAGCTGTTTTTT	CASSRIENTGELFF
TRBV2	.	.	TRBJ1-6	TGTGCCAGCAGTGACAGATACCATAATTCACCCCTCCACTTT	CASSDRYHNSPLHF
TRBV6-5	.	.	TRBJ2-1	TGTGCCAGCCGAGCAGGCCAGGGCTCCTACAATGAGCAGTTCTTC	CASRAGQGSYNEQFF
TRBV6-2/TRBV6-3	.	TRBD1	TRBJ1-1	TGTGCCAGCAGTTACTCGATGGGACAGCCGAACACTGAAGCTTTCTTT	CASSYSMGQPNTEAFF
TRBV2	.	TRBD1	TRBJ1-5	TGTGCCAGCAGTAGACAGGGAATTGGCAATCAGCCCCAGCATTTT	CASSRQGIGNQPQHF
TRBV19	.	.	TRBJ1-1	TGTGCCAGTAGTATAGGTCTCGCAGCTAACACTGAAGCTTTCTTT	CASSIGLAANTEAFF
TRBV5-6	.	.	TRBJ2-7	TGTGCCAGCAGCTTGAGTGCGATTAGGAAGCAGTACTTC	CASSLSAIRKQYF
TRBV18	.	TRBD1	TRBJ2-7	TGTGCCAGCTCACCACTGGACAGGGTCTACGAGCAGTACTTC	CASSPLDRVYEQYF
TRBV28	.	.	TRBJ1-6	TGTGCCAGCAGCACACCAGGTGGTAATTCACCCCTCCACTTT	CASSTPGGNSPLHF
TRBV6-5	few	TRBD1	TRBJ2-2	TGTGCCAGCAGCTCGGGGACAGTACTAACCGGGGAGCTGTTTTTT	CASSSGTVLTGELFF
TRBV14	.	TRBD1	TRBJ1-1	TGTGCCAGCAGTTTAGGGGGCCGGGACACTGAAGCTTTCTTT	CASSLGGRDTEAFF
TRBV11-3	.	TRBD1	TRBJ1-1	TGTGCCAGCAGCTTAGACAGGGGGGGTGAAGCTTTCTTT	CASSLDRGGEAFF
TRBV19	.	.	TRBJ1-3	TGTGCCAGTAGTACTACCTCGACACTGTCTGGAAACACCATATATTTT	CASSTTSTLSGNTIYF
TRBV3-1/TRBV3-2	.	TRBD2	TRBJ2-1	TGTGCCAGCAGCCCCCCTTTGCGGGGGGAAAGCAATGAGCAGTTCTTC	CASSPPLRGESNEQFF
TRBV10-2	.	.	TRBJ2-3	TGCGCCAGCAGGGGAGAGGGAGGCCCAAAAGATACGCAGTATTTT	CASRGEGGPKDTQYF
TRBV3-1/TRBV3-2	.	.	TRBJ1-5	TGTGCCAGCAGCCGGAGCAATCAGCCCCAGCATTTT	CASSRSNQPQHF
TRBV6-5	.	.	TRBJ2-7	TGTGCCAGCAGGAAGACAGGCTTATCCTCCTACGAGCAGTACTTC	CASRKTGLSSYEQYF
TRBV11-2	.	.	TRBJ2-7	TGTGCCAGCAGCCTAGGGGGGAACTACGAGCAGTACTTC	CASSLGGNYEQYF
TRBV19	.	.	TRBJ1-1	TGTGCCAGTAGTCCGTGGGGTGCGGGACGGAACACTGAAGCTTTCTTT	CASSPWGAGRNTEAFF
TRBV29-1	few	.	TRBJ1-1	TGCAGCGTTGGGTCGGGAATTCGAAACACTGAAGCTTTCTTT	CSVGSGIRNTEAFF
TRBV27	.	TRBD1	TRBJ1-5	TGTGCCAGCAGGGGGGACAGACTTGGCAATCAGCCCCAGCATTTT	CASRGDRLGNQPQHF
TRBV7-9	.	TRBD2	TRBJ2-5	TGTGCCAGCAGCCCATGGACTAGCGCGGGCCAAGAGACCCAGTACTTC	CASSPWTSAGQETQYF
TRBV30	few	TRBD2	TRBJ2-5	TGTGCCCTCGGGCTAGCGGGGTACCAAGAGACCCAGTACTTC	CALGLAGYQETQYF
TRBV2	.	.	TRBJ1-1	TGTGCCAGCTGCAGGGGAGACACTGAAGCTTTCTTT	CASCRGDTEAFF
TRBV10-2	.	TRBD1	TRBJ1-6	TGCGCCAGCAGTGTTCAACAGGGGGCCCTCCACTTT	CASSVQQGALHF